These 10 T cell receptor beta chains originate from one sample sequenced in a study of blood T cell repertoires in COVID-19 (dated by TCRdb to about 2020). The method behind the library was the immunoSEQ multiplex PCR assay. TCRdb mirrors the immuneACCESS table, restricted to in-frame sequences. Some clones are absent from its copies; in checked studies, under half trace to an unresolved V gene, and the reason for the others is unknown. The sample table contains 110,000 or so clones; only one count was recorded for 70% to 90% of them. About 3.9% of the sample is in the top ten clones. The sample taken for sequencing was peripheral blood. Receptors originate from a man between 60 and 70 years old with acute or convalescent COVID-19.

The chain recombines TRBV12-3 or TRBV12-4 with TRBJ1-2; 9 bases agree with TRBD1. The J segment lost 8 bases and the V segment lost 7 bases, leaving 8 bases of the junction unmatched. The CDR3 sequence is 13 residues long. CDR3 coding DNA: TGTGCCAGCATGGGACAGGGTTCGTTCGGCTACACCTTC. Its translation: CASMGQGSFGYTF.

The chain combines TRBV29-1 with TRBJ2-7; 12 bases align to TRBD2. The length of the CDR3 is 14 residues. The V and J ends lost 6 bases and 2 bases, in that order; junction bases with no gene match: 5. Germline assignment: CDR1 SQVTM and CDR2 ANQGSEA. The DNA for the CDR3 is TGCAGCGTCGTGACTAGCGGGAGCCCCTACGAGCAGTACTTC. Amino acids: CSVVTSGSPYEQYF.

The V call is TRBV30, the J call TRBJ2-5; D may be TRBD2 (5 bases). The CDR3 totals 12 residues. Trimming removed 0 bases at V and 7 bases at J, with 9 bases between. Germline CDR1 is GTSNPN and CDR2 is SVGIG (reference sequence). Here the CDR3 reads CAWSVLGSTQYF. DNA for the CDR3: TGTGCCTGGAGTGTACTAGGCTCGACCCAGTACTTC. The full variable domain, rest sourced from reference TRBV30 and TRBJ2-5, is SQTIHQWPATLVQPVGSPLSLECTVEGTSNPNLYWYRQAAGRGLQLLFYSVGIGQISSEVPQNLSASRPQDRQFILSSKKLLLSDSGFYLCAWSVLGSTQYFGPGTRLLVL.

For the CDR3, the DNA is TGCGCCAGCAGCTTTCGGCTAGCGGCTAGCACAGATACGCAGTATTTT. Its translation: CASSFRLAASTDTQYF. V usage is TRBV5-1 and J usage is TRBJ2-3; TRBD2 matches 7 bases. The CDR3 consists of 16 residues. V lost 2 bases, J lost 0 bases, and 6 bases stayed unmatched. CDR1 is SGHRS, CDR2 YFSETQ, per germline.

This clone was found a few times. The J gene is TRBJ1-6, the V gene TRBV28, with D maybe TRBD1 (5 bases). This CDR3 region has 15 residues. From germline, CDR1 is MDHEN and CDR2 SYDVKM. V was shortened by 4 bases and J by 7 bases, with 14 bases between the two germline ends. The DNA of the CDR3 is TGTGCCAGCAGTTCCCGGACGGGGGTAAATTCACCCCTCCACTTT. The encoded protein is CASSSRTGVNSPLHF. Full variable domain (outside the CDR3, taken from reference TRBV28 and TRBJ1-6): DVKVTQSSRYLVKRTGEKVFLECVQDMDHENMFWYRQDPGLGLRLIYFSYDVKMKEKGDIPEGYSVSREKKERFSLILESASTNQTSMYLCASSSRTGVNSPLHFGNGTRLTVT.

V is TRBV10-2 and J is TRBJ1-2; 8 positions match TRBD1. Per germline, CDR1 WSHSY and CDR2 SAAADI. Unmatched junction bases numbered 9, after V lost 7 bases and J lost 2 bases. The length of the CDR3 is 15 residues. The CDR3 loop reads CASTDPGQENYGYTF. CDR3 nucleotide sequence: TGCGCCAGCACTGACCCGGGACAGGAAAACTATGGCTACACCTTC.

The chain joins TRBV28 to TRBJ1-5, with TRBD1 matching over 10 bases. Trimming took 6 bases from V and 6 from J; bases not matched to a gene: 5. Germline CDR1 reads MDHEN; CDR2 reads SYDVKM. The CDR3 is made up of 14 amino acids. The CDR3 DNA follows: TGTGCCAGCAGGGACAGGGGGTCAGGTCAGCCCCAGCATTTT. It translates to CASRDRGSGQPQHF. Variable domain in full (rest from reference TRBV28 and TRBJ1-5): DVKVTQSSRYLVKRTGEKVFLECVQDMDHENMFWYRQDPGLGLRLIYFSYDVKMKEKGDIPEGYSVSREKKERFSLILESASTNQTSMYLCASRDRGSGQPQHFGDGTRLSIL.

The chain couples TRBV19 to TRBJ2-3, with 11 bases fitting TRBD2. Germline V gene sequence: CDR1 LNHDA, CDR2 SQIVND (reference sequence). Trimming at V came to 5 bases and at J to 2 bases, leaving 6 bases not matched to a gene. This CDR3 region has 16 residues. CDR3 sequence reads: CASSVGLAGLTDTQYF. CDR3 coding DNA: TGTGCCAGTAGTGTTGGACTAGCGGGCCTCACAGATACGCAGTATTTT.

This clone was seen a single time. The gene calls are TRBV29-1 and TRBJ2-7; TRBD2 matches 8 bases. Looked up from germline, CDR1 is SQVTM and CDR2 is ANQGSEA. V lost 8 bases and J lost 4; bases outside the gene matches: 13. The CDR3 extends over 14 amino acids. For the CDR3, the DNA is TGCAGCACCGCCGGGAGGGCCTTTATGTACGAGCAGTACTTC. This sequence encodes CSTAGRAFMYEQYF.

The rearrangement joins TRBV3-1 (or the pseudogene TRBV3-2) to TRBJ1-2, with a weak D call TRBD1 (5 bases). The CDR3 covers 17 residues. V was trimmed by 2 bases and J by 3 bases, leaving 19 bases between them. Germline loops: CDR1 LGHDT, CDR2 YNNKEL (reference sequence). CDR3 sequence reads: CASSQSSLRQGYYGYTF. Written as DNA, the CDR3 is TGTGCCAGCAGCCAATCCTCCCTGAGGCAGGGTTACTATGGCTACACCTTC.